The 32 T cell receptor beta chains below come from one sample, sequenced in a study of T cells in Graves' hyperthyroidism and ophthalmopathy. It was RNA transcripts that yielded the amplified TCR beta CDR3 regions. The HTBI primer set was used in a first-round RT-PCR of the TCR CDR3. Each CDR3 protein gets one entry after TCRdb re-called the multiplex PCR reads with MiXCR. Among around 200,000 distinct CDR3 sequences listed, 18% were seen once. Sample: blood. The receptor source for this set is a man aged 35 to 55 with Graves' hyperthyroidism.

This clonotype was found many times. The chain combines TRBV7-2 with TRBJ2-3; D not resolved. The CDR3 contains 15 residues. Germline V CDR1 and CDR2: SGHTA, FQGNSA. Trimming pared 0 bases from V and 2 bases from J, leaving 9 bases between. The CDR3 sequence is CASSLAPDITDTQYF. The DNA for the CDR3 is TGTGCCAGCAGCTTAGCGCCCGACATCACAGATACGCAGTATTTT.

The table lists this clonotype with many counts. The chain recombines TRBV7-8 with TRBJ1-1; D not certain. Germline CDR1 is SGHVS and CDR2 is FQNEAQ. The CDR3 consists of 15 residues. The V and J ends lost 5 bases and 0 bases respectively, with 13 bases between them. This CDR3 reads CASSPIRGMNTEAFF. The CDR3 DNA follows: TGTGCCAGCAGCCCCATCCGTGGGATGAACACTGAAGCTTTCTTT.

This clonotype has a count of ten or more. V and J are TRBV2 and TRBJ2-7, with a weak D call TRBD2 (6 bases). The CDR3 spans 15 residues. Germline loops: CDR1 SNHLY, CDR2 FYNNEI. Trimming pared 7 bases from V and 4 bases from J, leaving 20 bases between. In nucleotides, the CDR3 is TGTGCCAGCACCGCAAGGACCCGGGGGTTTTACGAGCAGTACTTC. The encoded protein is CASTARTRGFYEQYF.

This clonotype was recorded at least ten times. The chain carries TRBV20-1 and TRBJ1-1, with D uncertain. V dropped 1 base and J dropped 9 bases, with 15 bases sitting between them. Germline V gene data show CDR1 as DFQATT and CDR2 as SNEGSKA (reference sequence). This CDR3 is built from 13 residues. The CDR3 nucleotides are TGCAGTGCTAGAGTGAAGGAGACTGGGAAAGCTTTCTTT. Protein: CSARVKETGKAFF.

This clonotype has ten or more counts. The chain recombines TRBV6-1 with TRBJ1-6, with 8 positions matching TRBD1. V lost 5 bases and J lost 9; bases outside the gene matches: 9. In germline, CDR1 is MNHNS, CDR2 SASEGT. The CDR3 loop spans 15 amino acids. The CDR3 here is CASSYSQGAPSPLHF. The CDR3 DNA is TGTGCCAGCAGTTATTCGCAGGGGGCTCCTTCACCCCTCCACTTT.

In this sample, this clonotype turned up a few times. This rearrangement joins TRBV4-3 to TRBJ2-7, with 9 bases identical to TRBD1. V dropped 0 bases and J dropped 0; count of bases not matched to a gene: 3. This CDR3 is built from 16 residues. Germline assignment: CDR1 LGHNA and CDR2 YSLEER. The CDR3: CASSQDEGQGSYEQYF. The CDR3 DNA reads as TGCGCCAGCAGCCAAGATGAGGGACAGGGCTCCTACGAGCAGTACTTC.

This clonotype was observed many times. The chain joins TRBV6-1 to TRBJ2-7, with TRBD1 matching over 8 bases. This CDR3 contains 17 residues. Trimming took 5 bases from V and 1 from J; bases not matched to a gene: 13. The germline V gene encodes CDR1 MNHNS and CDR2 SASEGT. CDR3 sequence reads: CASSYLQRTGISYEQYF. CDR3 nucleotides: TGTGCCAGCAGTTACCTGCAAAGGACAGGGATTTCCTACGAGCAGTACTTC.

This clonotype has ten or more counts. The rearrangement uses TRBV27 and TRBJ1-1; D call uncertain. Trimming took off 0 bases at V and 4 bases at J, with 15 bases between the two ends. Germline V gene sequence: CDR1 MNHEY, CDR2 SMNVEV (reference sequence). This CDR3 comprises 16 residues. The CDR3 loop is CASSLSPLVEGTEAFF. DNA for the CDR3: TGTGCCAGCAGTTTATCGCCCTTGGTGGAGGGCACTGAAGCTTTCTTT.

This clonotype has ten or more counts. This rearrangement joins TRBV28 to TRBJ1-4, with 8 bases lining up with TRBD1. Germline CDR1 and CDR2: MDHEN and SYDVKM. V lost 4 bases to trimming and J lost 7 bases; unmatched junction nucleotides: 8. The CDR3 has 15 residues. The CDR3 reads CASSWGMTGVEKLFF. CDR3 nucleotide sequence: TGTGCCAGCAGTTGGGGCATGACAGGGGTTGAAAAACTGTTTTTT.

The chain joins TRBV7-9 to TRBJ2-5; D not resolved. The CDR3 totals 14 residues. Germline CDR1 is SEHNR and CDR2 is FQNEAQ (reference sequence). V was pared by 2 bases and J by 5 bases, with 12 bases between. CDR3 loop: CASSLNGPGETQYF. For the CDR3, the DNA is TGTGCCAGCAGCTTAAACGGCCCCGGGGAGACCCAGTACTTC.

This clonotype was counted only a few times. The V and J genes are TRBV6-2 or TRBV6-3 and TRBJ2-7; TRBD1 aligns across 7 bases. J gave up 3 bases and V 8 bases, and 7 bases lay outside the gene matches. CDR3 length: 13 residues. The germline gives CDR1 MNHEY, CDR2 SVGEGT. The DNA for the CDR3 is TGTGCCAGCCGAAAGACAGGGTTCTACGAGCAGTACTTC. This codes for CASRKTGFYEQYF.

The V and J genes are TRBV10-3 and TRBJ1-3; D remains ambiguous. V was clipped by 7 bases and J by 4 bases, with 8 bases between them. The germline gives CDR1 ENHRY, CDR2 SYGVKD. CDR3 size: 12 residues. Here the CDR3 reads CAIKTSGNTIYF. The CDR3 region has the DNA TGTGCCATCAAAACTTCAGGAAACACCATATATTTT.

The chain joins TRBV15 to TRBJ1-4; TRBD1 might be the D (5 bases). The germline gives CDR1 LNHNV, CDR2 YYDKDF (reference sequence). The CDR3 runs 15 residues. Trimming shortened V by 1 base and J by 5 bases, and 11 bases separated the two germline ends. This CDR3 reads CATSRVGGRNEKLFF. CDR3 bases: TGTGCCACCAGCAGAGTCGGGGGGAGGAATGAAAAACTGTTTTTT.

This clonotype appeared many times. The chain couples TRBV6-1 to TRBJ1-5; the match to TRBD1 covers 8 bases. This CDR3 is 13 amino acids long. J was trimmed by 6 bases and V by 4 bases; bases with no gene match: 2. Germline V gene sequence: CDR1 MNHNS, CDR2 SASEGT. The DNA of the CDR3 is TGTGCCAGCAGTGGACAGGGGATTCAGCCCCAGCATTTT. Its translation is CASSGQGIQPQHF.

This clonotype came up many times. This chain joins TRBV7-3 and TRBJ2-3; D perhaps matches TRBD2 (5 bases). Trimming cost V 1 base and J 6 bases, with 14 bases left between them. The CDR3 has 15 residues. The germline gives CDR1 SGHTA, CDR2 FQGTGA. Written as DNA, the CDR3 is TGTGCCAGCAGCTTAATCCCCGCCGGCGGGGATACGCAGTATTTT. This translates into CASSLIPAGGDTQYF. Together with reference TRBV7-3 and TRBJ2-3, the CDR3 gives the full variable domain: GAGVSQTPSNKVTEKGKYVELRCDPISGHTALYWYRQSLGQGPEFLIYFQGTGAADDSGLPNDRFFAVRPEGSVSTLKIQRTERGDSAVYLCASSLIPAGGDTQYFGPGTRLTVL.

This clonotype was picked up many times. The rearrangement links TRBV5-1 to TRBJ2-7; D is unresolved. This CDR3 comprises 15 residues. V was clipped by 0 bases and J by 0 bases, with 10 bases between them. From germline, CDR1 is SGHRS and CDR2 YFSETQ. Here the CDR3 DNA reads TGCGCCAGCAGCTTGGAGGCAGCCTCCTCCTACGAGCAGTACTTC. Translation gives CASSLEAASSYEQYF.

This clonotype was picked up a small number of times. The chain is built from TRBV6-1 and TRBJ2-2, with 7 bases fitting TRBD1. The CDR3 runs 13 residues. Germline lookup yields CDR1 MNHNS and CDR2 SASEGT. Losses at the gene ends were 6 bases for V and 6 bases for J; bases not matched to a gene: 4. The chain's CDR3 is CASRLGGPGELFF. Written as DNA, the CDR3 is TGTGCCAGCAGATTAGGGGGCCCCGGGGAGCTGTTTTTT.

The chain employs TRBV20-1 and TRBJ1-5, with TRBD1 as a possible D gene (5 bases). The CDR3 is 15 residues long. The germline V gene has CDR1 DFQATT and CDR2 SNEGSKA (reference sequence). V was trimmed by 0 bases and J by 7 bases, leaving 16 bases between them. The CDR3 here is CSARDRVGGEQPQHF. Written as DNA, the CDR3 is TGCAGTGCTAGAGATCGGGTCGGGGGGGAACAGCCCCAGCATTTT.

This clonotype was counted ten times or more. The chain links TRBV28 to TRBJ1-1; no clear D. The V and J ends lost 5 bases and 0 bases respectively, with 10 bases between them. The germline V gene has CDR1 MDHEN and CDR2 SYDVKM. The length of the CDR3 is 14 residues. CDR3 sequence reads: CASSPTYVNTEAFF. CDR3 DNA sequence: TGTGCCAGCAGTCCCACATACGTGAACACTGAAGCTTTCTTT.

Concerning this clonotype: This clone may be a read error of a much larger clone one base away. The CDR3, as DNA: TGTGCCAGCAGTGCCCCTAGCAGGACGCAGTATTTT. Encoded protein: CASSAPSRTQYF. The chain combines TRBV2 with TRBJ2-3; possibly TRBD2 for D (5 bases). The CDR3 contains 12 residues. Germline values: CDR1 SNHLY, CDR2 FYNNEI. V was clipped by 4 bases and J by 9 bases, with 11 bases between them. Full variable domain (remainder filled in from reference TRBV2 and TRBJ2-3): EPEVTQTPSHQVTQMGQEVILRCVPISNHLYFYWYRQILGQKVEFLVSFYNNEISEKSEIFDDQFSVERPDGSNFTLKIRSTKLEDSAMYFCASSAPSRTQYFGPGTRLTVL.

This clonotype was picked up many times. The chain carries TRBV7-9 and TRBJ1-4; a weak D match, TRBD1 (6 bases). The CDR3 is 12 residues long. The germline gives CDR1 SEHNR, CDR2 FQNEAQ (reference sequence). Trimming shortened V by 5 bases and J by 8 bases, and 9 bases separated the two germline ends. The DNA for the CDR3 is TGTGCCAGCAGCCACAGGGTGGAAAAACTGTTTTTT. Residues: CASSHRVEKLFF.

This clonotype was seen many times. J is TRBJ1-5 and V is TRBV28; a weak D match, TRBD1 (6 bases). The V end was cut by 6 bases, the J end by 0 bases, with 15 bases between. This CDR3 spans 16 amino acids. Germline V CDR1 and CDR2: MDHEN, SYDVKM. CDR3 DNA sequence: TGTGCCAGCAGACCGGAAGGGGGGTATAGCAATCAGCCCCAGCATTTT. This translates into CASRPEGGYSNQPQHF.

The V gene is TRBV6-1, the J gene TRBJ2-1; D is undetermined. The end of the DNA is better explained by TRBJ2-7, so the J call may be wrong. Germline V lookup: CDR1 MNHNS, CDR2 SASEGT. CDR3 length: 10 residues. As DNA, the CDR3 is TGTGCCAGCAGAGACAATGAGCAGTACTTC. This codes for CASRDNEQYF.

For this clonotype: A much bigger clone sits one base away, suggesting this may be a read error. The CDR3 spells CASSSGAGLKETQYF. The CDR3, as DNA: TGTGCCAGCAGTTCCGGGGCAGGCCTAAAAGAGACCCAGTACTTC. The J gene is TRBJ2-5, the V gene TRBV28, with D possibly called TRBD1 or TRBD2 (5 bases each). The V and J ends lost 4 bases and 3 bases respectively, with 15 bases between them. The CDR3 length is 15 residues. Looked up from germline, CDR1 is MDHEN and CDR2 is SYDVKM.

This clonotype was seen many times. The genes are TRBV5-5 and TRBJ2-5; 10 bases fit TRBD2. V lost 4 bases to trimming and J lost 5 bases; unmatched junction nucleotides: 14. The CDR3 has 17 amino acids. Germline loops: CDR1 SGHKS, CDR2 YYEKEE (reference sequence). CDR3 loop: CASSGGGTSVYTETQYF. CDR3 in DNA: TGTGCCAGCAGCGGAGGTGGGACTAGCGTCTATACGGAGACCCAGTACTTC.

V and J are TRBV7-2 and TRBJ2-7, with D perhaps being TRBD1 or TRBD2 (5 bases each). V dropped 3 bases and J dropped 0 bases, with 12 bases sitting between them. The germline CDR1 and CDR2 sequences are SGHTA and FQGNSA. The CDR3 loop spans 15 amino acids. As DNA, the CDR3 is TGTGCCAGCAGCTTTACAGGACTCTTCTCCTACGAGCAGTACTTC. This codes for CASSFTGLFSYEQYF.

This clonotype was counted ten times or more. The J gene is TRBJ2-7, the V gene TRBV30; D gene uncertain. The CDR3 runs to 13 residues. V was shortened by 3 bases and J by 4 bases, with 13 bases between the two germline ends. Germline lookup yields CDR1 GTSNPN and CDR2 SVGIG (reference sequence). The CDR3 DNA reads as TGTGCCTGGAGCCCTGGCCCTAGGTACGAGCAGTACTTC. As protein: CAWSPGPRYEQYF. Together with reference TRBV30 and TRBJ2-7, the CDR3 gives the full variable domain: SQTIHQWPATLVQPVGSPLSLECTVEGTSNPNLYWYRQAAGRGLQLLFYSVGIGQISSEVPQNLSASRPQDRQFILSSKKLLLSDSGFYLCAWSPGPRYEQYFGPGTRLTVT.

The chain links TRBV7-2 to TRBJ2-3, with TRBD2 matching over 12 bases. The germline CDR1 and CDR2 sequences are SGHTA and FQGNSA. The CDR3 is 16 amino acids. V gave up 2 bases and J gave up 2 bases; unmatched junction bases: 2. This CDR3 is CASSLRTSGITDTQYF. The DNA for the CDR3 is TGTGCCAGCAGCTTACGGACTAGCGGGATCACAGATACGCAGTATTTT.

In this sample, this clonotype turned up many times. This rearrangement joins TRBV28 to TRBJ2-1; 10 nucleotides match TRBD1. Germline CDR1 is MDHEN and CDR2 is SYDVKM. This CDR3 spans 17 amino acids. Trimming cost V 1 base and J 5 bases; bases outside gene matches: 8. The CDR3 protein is CASSLFAGTGVNNEQFF. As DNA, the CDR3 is TGTGCCAGCAGTTTATTCGCCGGGACAGGGGTAAACAATGAGCAGTTCTTC.

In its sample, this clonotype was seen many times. CDR3 protein: CATSDVGQGGDEQYF. CDR3 coding DNA: TGTGCCACCAGTGATGTCGGACAGGGAGGTGACGAGCAGTACTTC. The V gene is TRBV24-1, the J gene TRBJ2-7; TRBD1 matches 8 bases. Germline CDR1 reads KGHDR; CDR2 reads SFDVKD. V shed 3 bases, J shed 5 bases, and the junction held 8 bases outside the gene matches. The CDR3 covers 15 residues.

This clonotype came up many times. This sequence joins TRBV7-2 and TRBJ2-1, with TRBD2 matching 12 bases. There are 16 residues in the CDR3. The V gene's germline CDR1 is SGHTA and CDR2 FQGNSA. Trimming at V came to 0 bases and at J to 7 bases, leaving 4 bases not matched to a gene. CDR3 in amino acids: CASSLASSGGGNEQFF. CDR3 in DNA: TGTGCCAGCAGCTTAGCGTCTAGCGGGGGGGGTAATGAGCAGTTCTTC. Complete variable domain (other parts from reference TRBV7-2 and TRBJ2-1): GAGVSQSPSNKVTEKGKDVELRCDPISGHTALYWYRQSLGQGLEFLIYFQGNSAPDKSGLPSDRFSAERTGGSVSTLTIQRTQQEDSAVYLCASSLASSGGGNEQFFGPGTRLTVL.

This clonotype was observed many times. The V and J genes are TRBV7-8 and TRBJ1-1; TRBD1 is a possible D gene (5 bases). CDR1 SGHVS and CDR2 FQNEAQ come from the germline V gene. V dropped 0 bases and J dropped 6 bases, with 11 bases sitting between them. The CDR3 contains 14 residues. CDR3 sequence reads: CASSLAQGRAEAFF. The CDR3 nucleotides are TGTGCCAGCAGCTTAGCGCAGGGCAGGGCTGAAGCTTTCTTT.